This T cell receptor beta chain was retrieved from a study of blood T cell repertoires in COVID-19. Study as a whole: The United States, Italy and Spain provided the acute and convalescent COVID-19 samples. PBMCs, B-cell-depleted T cells, or T cells were the source of the cDNA or gDNA that made up the material.

How the authors handled the data: Quantification of nucleated cells was approximated via reference gene primer amplification. Method: immunoSEQ multiplex PCR; TCRdb's copy keeps in-frame clones and lacks some. V, J and clone size reflect that table, while D and trimming were determined from the DNA. The sample has more than 150,000 clones, around 85% seen once. Looked up from germline, CDR1 is SGHDN and CDR2 is FVKESK. The CDR3 consists of 17 residues. V was pared by 5 bases and J by 4 bases, with 20 bases between. The chain links TRBV14 to TRBJ2-2; possible D gene TRBD2, 5 bases. The receptor was derived from a woman of 80 years or more with acute or convalescent COVID-19. Material: peripheral blood. The DNA of the CDR3 is TGTGCCAGCAGCGTGCGGACGGAGGACTTTAGCACCGGGGAGCTGTTTTTT. As protein: CASSVRTEDFSTGELFF.